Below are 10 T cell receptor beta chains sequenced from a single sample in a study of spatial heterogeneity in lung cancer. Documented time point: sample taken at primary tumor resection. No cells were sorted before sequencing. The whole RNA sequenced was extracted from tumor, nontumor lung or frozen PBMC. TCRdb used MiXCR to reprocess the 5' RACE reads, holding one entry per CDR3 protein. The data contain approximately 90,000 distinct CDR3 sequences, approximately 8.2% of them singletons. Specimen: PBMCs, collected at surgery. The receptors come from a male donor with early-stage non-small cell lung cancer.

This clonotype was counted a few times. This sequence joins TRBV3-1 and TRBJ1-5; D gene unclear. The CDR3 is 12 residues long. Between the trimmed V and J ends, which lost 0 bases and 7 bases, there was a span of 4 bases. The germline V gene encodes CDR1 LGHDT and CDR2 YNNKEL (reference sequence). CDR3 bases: TGTGCCAGCAGCCAAGACCGGCAGCCCCAGCATTTT. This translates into CASSQDRQPQHF.

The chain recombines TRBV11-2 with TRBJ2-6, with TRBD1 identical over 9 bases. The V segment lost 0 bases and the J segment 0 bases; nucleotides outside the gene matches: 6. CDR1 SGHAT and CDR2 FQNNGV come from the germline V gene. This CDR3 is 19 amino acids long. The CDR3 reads CASSLDGTGSLSGANVLTF. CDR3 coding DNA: TGTGCCAGCAGCTTAGATGGGACAGGGTCCCTCTCTGGGGCCAACGTCCTGACTTTC. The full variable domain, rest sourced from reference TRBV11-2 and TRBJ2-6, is EAGVAQSPRYKIIEKRQSVAFWCNPISGHATLYWYQQILGQGPKLLIQFQNNGVVDDSQLPKDRFSAERLKGVDSTLKIQPAKLEDSAVYLCASSLDGTGSLSGANVLTFGAGSRLTVL.

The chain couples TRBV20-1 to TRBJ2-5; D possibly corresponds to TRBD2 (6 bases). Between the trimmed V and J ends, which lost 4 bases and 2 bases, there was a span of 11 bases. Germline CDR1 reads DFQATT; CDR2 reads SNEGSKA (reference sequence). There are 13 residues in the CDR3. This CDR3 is CSAKTRKQETQYF. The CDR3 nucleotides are TGCAGTGCTAAGACTAGGAAGCAAGAGACCCAGTACTTC.

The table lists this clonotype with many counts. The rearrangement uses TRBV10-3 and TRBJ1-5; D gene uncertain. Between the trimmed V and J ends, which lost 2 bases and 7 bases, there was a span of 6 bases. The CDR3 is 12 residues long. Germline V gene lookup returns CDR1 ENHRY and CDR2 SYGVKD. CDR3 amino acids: CAISEGRQPQHF. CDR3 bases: TGTGCCATCAGTGAGGGTCGCCAGCCCCAGCATTTT.

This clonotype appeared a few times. The chain's CDR3 is CASSLVGKLAGGYEQYF. DNA for the CDR3: TGTGCCAGCAGCTTAGTTGGGAAACTAGCGGGAGGTTACGAGCAGTACTTC. This chain links TRBV11-2 with TRBJ2-7; 12 nucleotides match TRBD2. This CDR3 spans 17 amino acids. Germline V gene lookup returns CDR1 SGHAT and CDR2 FQNNGV. The V gene end was trimmed by 1 base and the J gene end by 4 bases; junction bases not matched to a gene: 8.

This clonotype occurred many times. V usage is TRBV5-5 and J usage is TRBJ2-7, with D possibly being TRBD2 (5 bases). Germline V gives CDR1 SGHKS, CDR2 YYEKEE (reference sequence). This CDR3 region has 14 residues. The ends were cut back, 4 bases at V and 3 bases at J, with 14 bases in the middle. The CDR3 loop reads CASSRRLRDYEQYF. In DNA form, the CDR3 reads TGTGCCAGCAGCCGTCGCCTCCGGGACTACGAGCAGTACTTC. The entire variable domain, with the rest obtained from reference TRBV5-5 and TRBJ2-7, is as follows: DAGVTQSPTHLIKTRGQQVTLRCSPISGHKSVSWYQQVLGQGPQFIFQYYEKEERGRGNFPDRFSARQFPNYSSELNVNALLLGDSALYLCASSRRLRDYEQYFGPGTRLTVT.

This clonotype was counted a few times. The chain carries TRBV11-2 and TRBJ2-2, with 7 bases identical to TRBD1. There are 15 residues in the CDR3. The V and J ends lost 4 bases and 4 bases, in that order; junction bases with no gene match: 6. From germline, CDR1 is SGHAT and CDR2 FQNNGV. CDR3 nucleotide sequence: TGTGCCAGCAGCTCGTGGACAGGAAGCACCGGGGAGCTGTTTTTT. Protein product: CASSSWTGSTGELFF.

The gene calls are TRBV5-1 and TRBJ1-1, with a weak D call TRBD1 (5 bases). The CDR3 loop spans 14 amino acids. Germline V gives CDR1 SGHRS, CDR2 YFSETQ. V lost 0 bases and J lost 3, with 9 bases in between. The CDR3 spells CASSLGAGDTEAFF. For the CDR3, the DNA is TGCGCCAGCAGCTTGGGCGCGGGGGACACTGAAGCTTTCTTT.

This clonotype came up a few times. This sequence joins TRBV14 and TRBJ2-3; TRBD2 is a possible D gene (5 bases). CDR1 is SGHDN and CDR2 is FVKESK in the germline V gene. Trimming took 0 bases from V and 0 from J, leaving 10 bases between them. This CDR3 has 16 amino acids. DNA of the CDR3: TGTGCCAGCAGCCAAGATTCGGGGTCTAGCACAGATACGCAGTATTTT. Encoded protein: CASSQDSGSSTDTQYF.

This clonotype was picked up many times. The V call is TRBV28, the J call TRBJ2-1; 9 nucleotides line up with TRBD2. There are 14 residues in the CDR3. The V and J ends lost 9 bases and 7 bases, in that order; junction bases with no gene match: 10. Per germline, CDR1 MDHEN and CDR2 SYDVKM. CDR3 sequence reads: CASGGGRAMNEQFF. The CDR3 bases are TGTGCCAGTGGAGGCGGGAGGGCCATGAATGAGCAGTTCTTC.